Listed here are 22 T cell receptor beta chains from one sample, sequenced in a study of blood T cell repertoires in COVID-19. Libraries were prepared by immunoSEQ multiplex PCR; TCRdb keeps only in-frame clonotypes and omits some of them. The sample contains some 260,000 clones, 86% of which appear only once. The sample comprised PBMCs or T cells enriched from blood (not recorded which). The receptors come from a man aged 40-49 years who had recovered from COVID-19.

V usage is TRBV7-9 and J usage is TRBJ1-2, with D uncertain. This CDR3 region has 14 residues. Trimming removed 5 bases at V and 4 bases at J, with 14 bases between. Germline CDR1 and CDR2: SEHNR and FQNEAQ (reference sequence). The CDR3 sequence: CASSQNGMFYGYTF. The CDR3 DNA reads TGTGCCAGCAGCCAGAACGGGATGTTCTATGGCTACACCTTC.

The rearrangement joins TRBV27 to TRBJ1-6; 9 bases line up with TRBD1. The CDR3 is made up of 16 amino acids. J was trimmed by 9 bases and V by 5 bases; bases with no gene match: 11. The germline CDR1 and CDR2 sequences are MNHEY and SMNVEV (reference sequence). Here the CDR3 DNA reads TGTGCCAGCAGTCCCCGGACAGGGGCTCTGGGTTCACCCCTCCACTTT. Residues: CASSPRTGALGSPLHF.

The chain links TRBV4-1 to TRBJ1-1; a possible D gene is TRBD1 (5 bases). CDR3 length: 18 amino acids. CDR1 is MGHRA and CDR2 is YSYEKL in the germline V gene. V lost 4 bases and J 1 base, leaving 22 bases between the germline ends. The CDR3 DNA reads TGCGCCAGCAGCCTTAGCCGGGACTCCCATTGGAGGAACACTGAAGCTTTCTTT. This translates into CASSLSRDSHWRNTEAFF.

This chain links TRBV25-1 with TRBJ1-1; tentative D call: TRBD1 (6 bases). V was shortened by 6 bases and J by 1 base, with 15 bases between the two germline ends. CDR3 size: 15 residues. Germline V gene lookup returns CDR1 MGHDK and CDR2 SYGVNS. The DNA for the CDR3 is TGTGCCAGCAGCCAGGGGAGCGGGGCGAACACTGAAGCTTTCTTT. Its translation is CASSQGSGANTEAFF.

V and J are TRBV7-9 and TRBJ1-1; D possibly corresponds to TRBD1 (6 bases). There are 12 residues in the CDR3. The germline CDR1 and CDR2 sequences are SEHNR and FQNEAQ (reference sequence). Trimming pared 4 bases from V and 9 bases from J, leaving 12 bases between. This chain's CDR3 is CASSSNRVKAFF. Here the CDR3 DNA reads TGTGCCAGCAGCTCGAACAGGGTTAAAGCTTTCTTT.

V is TRBV3-1 (or the pseudogene TRBV3-2) and J is TRBJ1-5, with D unclear. Germline V gene sequence: CDR1 LGHDT, CDR2 YNNKEL (reference sequence). The CDR3 runs to 14 residues. Deletions cut 4 bases from V and 1 base from J, with 8 bases between. Here the CDR3 DNA reads TGTGCCAGCAGCCTGGAGGGAAGCAATCAGCCCCAGCATTTT. The encoded protein is CASSLEGSNQPQHF.

The chain combines TRBV7-3 with TRBJ1-6, with D possibly being TRBD1 (6 bases). Trimming pared 1 base from V and 8 bases from J, leaving 12 bases between. The CDR3 loop spans 15 amino acids. Germline CDR1 SGHTA, CDR2 FQGTGA. CDR3 in DNA: TGTGCCAGCAGCTTAATGGGGGCGCAGGATTCACCCCTCCACTTT. The encoded protein is CASSLMGAQDSPLHF.

This chain connects TRBV11-2 to TRBJ2-7; D is uncertain. Germline values: CDR1 SGHAT, CDR2 FQNNGV. With 8 bases removed from V and 2 bases from J, the gap between germline ends came to 10 bases. This CDR3 is 12 amino acids long. This CDR3 reads CASGRVPYEQYF. The CDR3 DNA reads as TGTGCCAGCGGCCGGGTCCCCTACGAGCAGTACTTC.

Notes on this clone: The junction departs from germline at one end; a sequencing error may be responsible. The chain joins TRBV28 to TRBJ1-2; TRBD1 is a possible D gene (5 bases). The V gene's germline CDR1 is MDHEN and CDR2 SYDVKM. This CDR3 contains 12 residues. CDR3 region: CASTIPGERGLF. CDR3 nucleotides: TGTGCCAGCACCATACCGGGGGAGAGGGGCCTCTTC.

V and J are TRBV4-3 and TRBJ2-7; no clear D. V gave up 0 bases and J gave up 2 bases, with 11 bases separating them. This CDR3 region has 15 residues. CDR1 and CDR2 (germline): LGHNA, YSLEER. CDR3 in amino acids: CASSQDIGPTYEQYF. CDR3 DNA: TGCGCCAGCAGCCAAGACATTGGGCCCACCTACGAGCAGTACTTC.

The V and J genes are TRBV3-1 (or the pseudogene TRBV3-2) and TRBJ1-2, with 7 positions matching TRBD1. This CDR3 contains 14 residues. Germline CDR1 reads LGHDT; CDR2 reads YNNKEL (reference sequence). V trimming: 2 bases; J trimming: 7 bases; junction bases outside the gene matches: 7. The CDR3 nucleotides read TGTGCCAGCAGCCAAACGACAGGGTTGTTTGGCTACACCTTC. It yields the protein CASSQTTGLFGYTF.

The chain has TRBV6-5 and TRBJ2-2, with 7 bases identical to TRBD2. Losses at the gene ends were 6 bases for V and 2 bases for J; bases not matched to a gene: 6. Germline CDR1 reads MNHEY; CDR2 reads SVGAGI. CDR3 length equals 15 residues. The CDR3 is CASSLGLTNTGELFF. In DNA form, the CDR3 reads TGTGCCAGCAGCTTGGGACTAACAAACACCGGGGAGCTGTTTTTT.

The chain employs TRBV7-3 and TRBJ2-5; 9 nucleotides line up with TRBD1. Germline V gene data show CDR1 as SGHTA and CDR2 as FQGTGA. Unmatched junction bases numbered 6, after V lost 5 bases and J lost 2 bases. The CDR3 extends over 15 amino acids. The CDR3 spells CASSPGQGLQETQYF. DNA of the CDR3: TGTGCCAGCAGCCCGGGACAGGGCCTGCAAGAGACCCAGTACTTC. The full variable domain, its missing parts supplied by reference TRBV7-3 and TRBJ2-5, is GAGVSQTPSNKVTEKGKYVELRCDPISGHTALYWYRQSLGQGPEFLIYFQGTGAADDSGLPNDRFFAVRPEGSVSTLKIQRTERGDSAVYLCASSPGQGLQETQYFGPGTRLLVL.

In its sample, this clone was seen a few times. The chain uses TRBV4-1 and TRBJ1-3, with unresolved D. There are 14 residues in the CDR3. V lost 2 bases, J lost 4 bases, and 9 bases lay in between. Germline-derived CDR1 and CDR2 are MGHRA and YSYEKL. The CDR3 DNA is TGCGCCAGCAGCCAAAAACTCGAGGGAAACACCATATATTTT. The encoded protein is CASSQKLEGNTIYF.

The chain recombines TRBV27 with TRBJ2-1, with unresolved D. This CDR3 has 13 residues. Trimming took off 2 bases at V and 2 bases at J, with 4 bases between the two ends. Germline CDR1 and CDR2: MNHEY and SMNVEV (reference sequence). The CDR3 loop reads CASSLSAYNEQFF. The CDR3 nucleotides read TGTGCCAGCAGTTTAAGCGCCTACAATGAGCAGTTCTTC.

The CDR3 is CASRAGTSGYEQYF. In DNA form, the CDR3 reads TGTGCCAGCAGGGCCGGGACTAGCGGCTACGAGCAGTACTTC. The chain is built from TRBV7-9 and TRBJ2-7; 11 positions match TRBD2. Germline CDR1 is SEHNR and CDR2 is FQNEAQ (reference sequence). With V trimmed by 6 bases and J by 3 bases, 4 bases remained unmatched. This CDR3 is 14 amino acids long. Full variable domain (rest looked up from reference TRBV7-9 and TRBJ2-7): DTGVSQNPRHKITKRGQNVTFRCDPISEHNRLYWYRQTLGQGPEFLTYFQNEAQLEKSRLLSDRFSAERPKGSFSTLEIQRTEQGDSAMYLCASRAGTSGYEQYFGPGTRLTVT.

The chain links TRBV4-3 to TRBJ2-7; D not resolved. The CDR3 runs 15 residues. Looked up from germline, CDR1 is LGHNA and CDR2 is YSLEER. The V and J ends lost 0 bases and 5 bases respectively, with 14 bases between them. Here the CDR3 reads CASSQDDPAGHEQYF. The CDR3 nucleotides are TGCGCCAGCAGCCAAGACGACCCCGCAGGCCACGAGCAGTACTTC.

V is TRBV7-9 and J is TRBJ2-7, with D possibly being TRBD1 (5 bases). The CDR3 is 13 amino acids. Germline V gives CDR1 SEHNR, CDR2 FQNEAQ (reference sequence). Between the trimmed V and J ends, which lost 5 bases and 5 bases, there was a span of 13 bases. The CDR3 loop is CASSGQGGNEQYF. The CDR3 DNA reads TGTGCCAGCAGCGGTCAGGGCGGAAACGAGCAGTACTTC.

The rearrangement links TRBV30 to TRBJ2-1; TRBD2 is a possible D gene (6 bases). The CDR3 covers 15 residues. The V gene lost 2 bases and the J gene lost 5 bases, with 16 bases spanning the gap. Germline values: CDR1 GTSNPN, CDR2 SVGIG (reference sequence). This CDR3 reads CAWSLKGRDHNEQFF. In DNA form, the CDR3 reads TGTGCCTGGAGTCTGAAAGGGCGGGACCACAATGAGCAGTTCTTC.

V gene TRBV11-3 combines with J gene TRBJ2-1, with 8 bases that match TRBD1. With 4 bases clipped from V and 5 bases from J, the junction kept 7 bases outside the gene matches. The CDR3 extends over 15 amino acids. CDR1 and CDR2 (germline): SGHNT, YENEEA. This CDR3 is CASSSGTGVHNEQFF. Written as DNA, the CDR3 is TGTGCCAGCAGCTCCGGGACAGGAGTACACAATGAGCAGTTCTTC.

The gene calls are TRBV6-1 and TRBJ2-7; D gene uncertain. Trimming shortened V by 1 base and J by 2 bases, and 15 bases separated the two germline ends. The CDR3 length is 16 residues. Germline V gene sequence: CDR1 MNHNS, CDR2 SASEGT. The chain's CDR3 is CASSEGGSQQTYEQYF. The CDR3 region has the DNA TGTGCCAGCAGTGAAGGAGGTAGCCAGCAGACCTACGAGCAGTACTTC.

The chain combines TRBV29-1 with TRBJ2-3; possibly TRBD1 for D (5 bases). This CDR3 comprises 13 residues. CDR1 and CDR2 (germline): SQVTM, ANQGSEA. Trimming stripped 8 bases from V and 1 base from J, with 13 bases between. CDR3 region: CSQNQGGTDTQYF. CDR3 nucleotide sequence: TGCAGCCAAAACCAGGGCGGCACAGATACGCAGTATTTT.